This TCR beta chain was sequenced in a study of blood T cells in healthy people across ages. Study at large: Per two T cells, template switching captured roughly one barcoded beta molecule.

General study results and limits: Roughly linear age-related decline in beta diversity appeared, significant by age about 37. Donors of long life had a larger count of naive CD4+ cells and greater diversity than aged donors.

Combining a sample-barcoded 5' primer with a J-beta primer mix, a second PCR ran for roughly 6 to 12 cycles. Each cDNA molecule was tagged by a template-switch adaptor that had 12 random nucleotides. TCRdb called the 5' RACE reads again in MiXCR, with one record for every CDR3 protein. The sample includes more than 800,000 distinct CDR3 sequences, 45% of them seen just once. Germline CDR1 and CDR2: DFQATT and SNEGSKA (reference sequence). The CDR3 runs 14 residues. Regarding this clonotype: The antigen is undetermined. One end of the junction varies from germline; a read error may be responsible.

The source material was blood. The TCR originated in a woman in her sixties in good health. J is TRBJ2-1 and V is TRBV20-1; D perhaps matches TRBD2 (5 bases). In DNA, the CDR3 is TGCAGTGCTAAACCTGACGGGAAATACAATGCGCAGTTCTTC. This gives the protein CSAKPDGKYNAQFF.